Listed here are 21 T cell receptor beta chains from one sample, sequenced in a study of T cell responses to AZD1222 COVID-19 vaccine. Assay used: immunoSEQ multiplex PCR; TCRdb lists only in-frame clones, some missing. Of some 99,000 clones listed, about 85% were seen once; the top ten hold approximately 4.7%. Sequencing used peripheral blood, obtained on day 0 of AZD1222 vaccination. Receptor source: an adult in good health.

The gene calls are TRBV6-2 or TRBV6-3 and TRBJ2-6; TRBD1 matches 7 bases. Looked up from germline, CDR1 is MNHEY and CDR2 is SVGEGT. The CDR3 runs to 15 residues. The J segment lost 0 bases and the V segment lost 6 bases, leaving 2 bases of the junction unmatched. Here the CDR3 reads CASSNRGSGANVLTF. In DNA form, the CDR3 reads TGTGCCAGCAGCAACAGGGGCTCTGGGGCCAACGTCCTGACTTTC.

This rearrangement joins TRBV9 to TRBJ1-1; no reliable D call. CDR1 SGDLS and CDR2 YYNGEE come from the germline V gene. The CDR3 loop spans 14 amino acids. Trimming removed 0 bases at V and 0 bases at J, with 6 bases between. The CDR3 DNA reads as TGTGCCAGCAGCGTAGCCGGGATGAACACTGAAGCTTTCTTT. Its protein is CASSVAGMNTEAFF. Full variable domain (rest looked up from reference TRBV9 and TRBJ1-1): DSGVTQTPKHLITATGQRVTLRCSPRSGDLSVYWYQQSLDQGLQFLIQYYNGEERAKGNILERFSAQQFPDLHSELNLSSLELGDSALYFCASSVAGMNTEAFFGQGTRLTVV.

This clone was seen a few times. The gene calls are TRBV28 and TRBJ1-2; TRBD1 is a possible D gene (6 bases). Germline V CDR1 and CDR2: MDHEN, SYDVKM. V lost 5 bases and J 4 bases, leaving 14 bases between the germline ends. This CDR3 is 14 amino acids long. Here the CDR3 DNA reads TGTGCCAGCAGTGAAGGGGGGATCGGCTATGGCTACACCTTC. Translating gives CASSEGGIGYGYTF.

The chain carries TRBV7-9 and TRBJ1-2; D gene unclear. The CDR3 runs to 14 residues. The V end lost 2 bases, the J end lost 3 bases, and 10 bases lay between the germline ends. CDR1 is SEHNR, CDR2 FQNEAQ, per germline (reference sequence). CDR3 protein: CASSLPTEHYGYTF. The CDR3 coding sequence is TGTGCCAGCAGCTTACCCACCGAACACTATGGCTACACCTTC. Looking up the rest from reference TRBV7-9 and TRBJ1-2 gives the full variable domain: DTGVSQNPRHKITKRGQNVTFRCDPISEHNRLYWYRQTLGQGPEFLTYFQNEAQLEKSRLLSDRFSAERPKGSFSTLEIQRTEQGDSAMYLCASSLPTEHYGYTFGSGTRLTVV.

The chain is built from TRBV5-1 and TRBJ1-2; 9 bases line up with TRBD1. Germline loops: CDR1 SGHRS, CDR2 YFSETQ. Trimming cost V 2 bases and J 6 bases; bases outside gene matches: 5. The CDR3 is 14 amino acids. This chain's CDR3 is CASSLRQGVNGYTF. The CDR3 DNA reads TGCGCCAGCAGCTTAAGACAGGGGGTGAATGGCTACACCTTC. The variable domain in full, with the rest retrieved from reference TRBV5-1 and TRBJ1-2, is KAGVTQTPRYLIKTRGQQVTLSCSPISGHRSVSWYQQTPGQGLQFLFEYFSETQRNKGNFPGRFSGRQFSNSRSEMNVSTLELGDSALYLCASSLRQGVNGYTFGSGTRLTVV.

The J gene is TRBJ2-3, the V gene TRBV5-1; D may be TRBD2 (5 bases). Germline-derived CDR1 and CDR2 are SGHRS and YFSETQ. V lost 4 bases and J 4 bases, leaving 13 bases between the germline ends. This CDR3 contains 14 residues. The CDR3 nucleotides read TGCGCCAGCAGCCTCATGGACTCACCAGATACGCAGTATTTT. It specifies CASSLMDSPDTQYF.

This clone was seen a handful of times. The chain joins TRBV15 to TRBJ1-1; D perhaps matches TRBD1 (6 bases). The germline V and J ends were trimmed by 5 bases and 5 bases, with 12 bases remaining between them. CDR1 LNHNV and CDR2 YYDKDF come from the germline V gene (reference sequence). This CDR3 is 13 amino acids long. The CDR3 is CATSGTGFTEAFF. The CDR3 DNA sequence: TGTGCCACCAGCGGTACAGGGTTTACTGAAGCTTTCTTT.

This clone was counted a single time. The chain employs TRBV5-1 and TRBJ2-7; 10 nucleotides agree with TRBD1. CDR3 length: 15 residues. The V gene end was trimmed by 1 base and the J gene end by 2 bases; junction bases not matched to a gene: 3. The germline gives CDR1 SGHRS, CDR2 YFSETQ. The CDR3 DNA sequence: TGCGCCAGCAGCTTGCTTGGACAGGGGGCCTACGAGCAGTACTTC. Translated: CASSLLGQGAYEQYF.

DNA for the CDR3: TGTGCCTGGAGTGTAGGAGGGGGAACAACTGAAGCTTTCTTT. This encodes CAWSVGGGTTEAFF. The chain uses TRBV30 and TRBJ1-1, with D perhaps matching TRBD1 (6 bases). Germline CDR1 and CDR2: GTSNPN and SVGIG (reference sequence). Trimming stripped 0 bases from V and 5 bases from J, with 13 bases between. The CDR3 length is 14 residues.

The chain recombines TRBV28 with TRBJ2-5; TRBD2 matches 8 bases. From germline, CDR1 is MDHEN and CDR2 SYDVKM. The CDR3 runs to 17 residues. Trimming cost V 5 bases and J 0 bases; bases outside gene matches: 11. The chain's CDR3 is CASSPLPSGQYQETQYF. The DNA of the CDR3 is TGTGCCAGCAGTCCCCTGCCTAGCGGGCAGTACCAAGAGACCCAGTACTTC. The full variable domain, rest sourced from reference TRBV28 and TRBJ2-5, is DVKVTQSSRYLVKRTGEKVFLECVQDMDHENMFWYRQDPGLGLRLIYFSYDVKMKEKGDIPEGYSVSREKKERFSLILESASTNQTSMYLCASSPLPSGQYQETQYFGPGTRLLVL.

The chain joins TRBV4-2 to TRBJ2-2; D remains ambiguous. Looked up from germline, CDR1 is LGHNA and CDR2 is YNFKEQ. The ends were cut back, 1 base at V and 4 bases at J, with 10 bases in the middle. This CDR3 contains 15 residues. CDR3 nucleotide sequence: TGTGCCAGCAGCCAAGTTCCTGGCCCCACCGGGGAGCTGTTTTTT. It yields the protein CASSQVPGPTGELFF.

The chain couples TRBV10-1 to TRBJ1-2; D possibly corresponds to TRBD1 (5 bases). V lost 0 bases, J lost 4 bases, and 6 bases lay in between. The CDR3 spans 13 residues. Germline-derived CDR1 and CDR2 are WNHNN and SYGVQD (reference sequence). DNA for the CDR3: TGCGCCAGCAGTGAGTCGGGGGGCTATGGCTACACCTTC. Translation: CASSESGGYGYTF.

The gene calls are TRBV19 and TRBJ1-5; D unresolved. Germline CDR1 LNHDA, CDR2 SQIVND (reference sequence). Trimming left V 6 bases short and J 3 bases short, with 6 bases between. The CDR3 sequence is 12 residues long. The CDR3 spells CASSPDNQPQHF. CDR3 DNA: TGTGCCAGTAGCCCGGACAATCAGCCCCAGCATTTT.

The rearrangement links TRBV3-1 (or the pseudogene TRBV3-2) to TRBJ2-7, with 9 bases matching TRBD1. V was pared by 0 bases and J by 6 bases, with 3 bases of the junction left unmatched. The CDR3 loop spans 14 amino acids. CDR1 is LGHDT and CDR2 is YNNKEL in the germline V gene (reference sequence). CDR3 amino acids: CASSQDLTGGEQYF. CDR3 in DNA: TGTGCCAGCAGCCAAGATCTGACAGGGGGCGAGCAGTACTTC.

Only a few counts were recorded for this clone. V gene TRBV6-1 combines with J gene TRBJ1-2, with D perhaps matching TRBD1 (5 bases). Germline V gene data show CDR1 as MNHNS and CDR2 as SASEGT. The CDR3 consists of 13 residues. V lost 6 bases to trimming and J lost 4 bases, with 12 bases between them. CDR3 region: CASRSGDGYGYTF. The CDR3 DNA reads TGTGCCAGCAGAAGCGGGGACGGCTATGGCTACACCTTC.

The sample holds a few counts of this clone. V gene TRBV18 combines with J gene TRBJ2-7; possible D gene TRBD1, 5 bases. Per germline, CDR1 KGHSH and CDR2 LQKENI. The CDR3 runs 15 residues. V was shortened by 4 bases and J by 4 bases, with 17 bases between the two germline ends. The CDR3 nucleotides are TGTGCCAGCTCACAAACTTGGGGCAGGGCTTACGAGCAGTACTTC. Translating gives CASSQTWGRAYEQYF.

This chain connects TRBV28 to TRBJ2-5; 11 bases align to TRBD2. There are 17 residues in the CDR3. Per the germline V gene, CDR1 is MDHEN and CDR2 is SYDVKM. V lost 7 bases to trimming and J lost 2 bases; unmatched junction nucleotides: 12. The CDR3: CASTSSLAGGMQETQYF. CDR3 sequence (DNA): TGTGCCAGCACCTCCTCTCTAGCGGGGGGAATGCAAGAGACCCAGTACTTC.

The chain links TRBV2 to TRBJ1-4; D unclear. V was trimmed by 6 bases and J by 8 bases, leaving 4 bases between them. The CDR3 totals 10 residues. In germline, CDR1 is SNHLY, CDR2 FYNNEI. The CDR3 here is CASRGEKLFF. The CDR3 bases are TGTGCCAGCAGGGGGGAAAAACTGTTTTTT. The full variable domain, in which reference TRBV2 and TRBJ1-4 provide the parts outside the CDR3, is EPEVTQTPSHQVTQMGQEVILRCVPISNHLYFYWYRQILGQKVEFLVSFYNNEISEKSEIFDDQFSVERPDGSNFTLKIRSTKLEDSAMYFCASRGEKLFFGSGTQLSVL.

This clone was counted a few times. The chain carries TRBV7-8 and TRBJ1-6, with 7 nucleotides matching TRBD1. The CDR3 loop spans 14 amino acids. Looked up from germline, CDR1 is SGHVS and CDR2 is FQNEAQ. With V trimmed by 6 bases and J by 7 bases, 6 bases remained unmatched. The CDR3 region is CASSRDRSNSPLHF. CDR3 nucleotide sequence: TGTGCCAGCAGTAGGGACAGATCAAATTCACCCCTCCACTTT.

The V call is TRBV9, the J call TRBJ2-5; no reliable D call. V lost 0 bases and J 0 bases, leaving 3 bases between the germline ends. The CDR3 is made up of 13 amino acids. CDR1 SGDLS and CDR2 YYNGEE come from the germline V gene. CDR3 bases: TGTGCCAGCAGCGTAGAGGACCAAGAGACCCAGTACTTC. This translates into CASSVEDQETQYF.

The chain joins TRBV4-3 to TRBJ2-5; 9 bases map to TRBD2. The V gene end was trimmed by 0 bases and the J gene end by 5 bases; junction bases not matched to a gene: 10. CDR1 is LGHNA and CDR2 is YSLEER in the germline V gene. The CDR3 is 17 residues long. This CDR3 reads CASSQDRAGGPEETQYF. The CDR3 coding sequence is TGCGCCAGCAGCCAAGATAGGGCGGGAGGGCCGGAGGAGACCCAGTACTTC.